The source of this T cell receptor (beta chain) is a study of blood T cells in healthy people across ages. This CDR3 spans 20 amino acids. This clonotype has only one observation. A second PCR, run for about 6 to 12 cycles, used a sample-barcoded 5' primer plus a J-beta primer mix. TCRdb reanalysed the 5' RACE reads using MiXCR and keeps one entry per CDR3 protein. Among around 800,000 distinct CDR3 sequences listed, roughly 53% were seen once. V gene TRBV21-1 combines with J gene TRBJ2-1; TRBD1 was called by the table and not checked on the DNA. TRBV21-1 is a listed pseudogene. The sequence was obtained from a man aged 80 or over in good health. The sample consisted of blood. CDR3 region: CASSPRDRGRLAGGPNEQFF. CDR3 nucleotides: TGTGCCAGCAGCCCCCGGGACAGGGGGCGACTAGCGGGAGGGCCGAATGAGCAGTTCTTC.